This entry concerns a single T cell receptor (beta chain). Its target is unknown. Total RNA, at least 5 micrograms per sample, was extracted from PBMCs. Germline lookup yields CDR1 SGHTS and CDR2 YDEGEE. The CDR3 runs to 14 residues. V was clipped by 3 bases and J by 4 bases; unmatched bases: 6. This specimen belongs to a study of blood T cells in healthy people across ages. The authors ran a second PCR of about 6 to 12 cycles using a sample-barcoded 5' primer and a J-beta primer mix. Every cDNA molecule carried a tag from a template-switch adaptor bearing 12 random nucleotides. MiXCR was run by TCRdb on the 5' RACE reads, yielding one entry per CDR3 protein. The table records about 1.6 million distinct CDR3 sequences, 34% of them present only once. The study's findings and limits: Reliance upon unsorted PBMCs precluded definitive naive versus antigen-experienced comparison. In long-lived donors, naive CD4+ cell counts and diversity exceeded those of aged donors.

Specimen: blood. The receptor's source is a woman between 25 and 40 years old in good health. The V and J genes are TRBV5-8 and TRBJ2-5; 7 positions agree with TRBD1. The CDR3 bases are TGTGCCAGCAGCTGGCAGACAGGGAGAGAGACCCAGTACTTC. Encoded protein: CASSWQTGRETQYF.